This T cell receptor (beta chain) appears in the sequencing data of a study of T cell responses to AZD1222 COVID-19 vaccine (TCRdb year 2021). For context, the study as a whole: TCR sequencing covered 230 or so trial participants: some 210 given two doses of AZD1222 and 26 given two doses of MenACWY control vaccine. Enrollment into the trials was organized by age into subgroups of 18-55, 56-69 and 70-plus years, and those subgroups contained roughly 150, 30 and 60 TCR-sequenced participants, respectively.

Sample time point, as interpreted from the label and publication: about 28 days (+/-7) after the second vaccine dose. AZD1222 recipients given second doses at about 4 weeks or at about 12 weeks were pooled, since spike-specific TCR depth and breadth were not found to differ between the two schedules. Vaccinee samples were obtained from the UK trials COV001 and COV002, which included a single-blind randomized controlled phase 2/3 trial of AZD1222 (ChAdOx1 nCoV-19) in healthy adults. For TCRbeta chain sequencing, PBMC samples from trial participants were taken at day 0 and at day 28 after the second dose. Points the paper makes about the study in general: In the small 56-69-year group, the increase in depth fell short of significance, most likely because of low power. Most participants were white British and females outnumbered males, and the authors suggested that clonal diversity may have been underestimated. After two AZD1222 doses, both the breadth and the depth of spike-specific TCRs were significantly higher than at day 0 and than in MenACWY recipients. Conclusions about previously exposed vaccinees are limited, since just six AZD1222 recipients were seropositive for SARS-CoV-2 at baseline. Vaccine-associated CD4 TCRs spanned the whole spike protein, with dominant responses in regions 160-218 and 743-854. Epitopes outside the regions mutated in the B.1.351 and B.1.1.7 variants were reportedly recognized by nearly half of the unique spike-specific TCRs. No day 14 peak-response samples were available, so repertoires were characterized only after the peak T cell response.

For this clone: The antigen it binds to is not known. There are no base qualities to consult, and no much larger clone falls within one base.

CDR1 and CDR2, looked up from the germline V gene, are MNHEY and SVGEGT. Deletion took 4 bases off V and 6 bases off J, with a span of 19 bases between the germline ends. From cysteine to phenylalanine, the CDR3 is 16 amino acids long. The kept DNA is CDR3 alone, 48 bases in frame from the first base. The CDR3 regions of human TCRbeta chains were analyzed by immunosequencing. From the authors' description of their analysis: TCRs in the repertoires were matched against a reference library of SARS-CoV-2-specific TCRs that had been generated with the MIRA antigen-specificity platform. Breadth was defined as the fraction of unique TCRs that were SARS-CoV-2-associated. Depth was defined as the fraction of total T cells that were SARS-CoV-2-associated. Using the MIRA data, every spike-specific TCR was mapped to the spike region that the TCR reacted to and assigned to either a CD4 or a CD8 class. Log10-transformed breadth and depth values were compared by one-way ANOVA with Sidak's multiple comparisons tests. TCRdb limited this immuneACCESS table to in-frame rearrangements with V and J called. A share of clones is missing; checked studies link under half to unresolved V genes, and the rest is unexplained. The V and J calls and clone size were taken over from that table, and D and trimming were inferred from the DNA. The sample data list about 140,000 clones, and less than 95% of these were observed just once. About 5.9% of the sample comes from the top ten.

The chain links TRBV6-2 or TRBV6-3 with TRBJ2-4; the D gene remains uncertain. The sequenced sample was peripheral blood, obtained 28 days after the second AZD1222 dose. The receptor was isolated from an adult who received the AZD1222 COVID-19 vaccine. The nucleotide sequence is TGTGCCAGCAGTTCGGCCTACACCTTAAGGTCAAACATTCAGTACTTC. It is translated as CASSSAYTLRSNIQYF.